This TCR beta chain comes out of a study of beta chain features in type 1 diabetes. Study-wide results and caveats: The study found that naive, central memory and Treg TCRB repertoires appeared more similar in patients than in healthy donors.

Sequencing targeted expressed TCRB transcripts, as all isolated RNA had been reverse transcribed. Assay used: immunoSEQ multiplex PCR; TCRdb lists only in-frame clones, some missing. Here the sample spans about 340,000 clones, roughly 8% being singletons. Concerning this clone itself: Its antigen remains unidentified.

Sampling consisted of one heparinised blood draw per donor, averaging roughly 100 mL. The clonotype was recovered from a woman aged 18-30 years in good health. Sequenced: central memory CD4+ T cells from blood.

The CDR3 DNA follows: TGCAGCGGTGGATCCACTGGGGAGCTGTTTTTT. Amino acid sequence: CSGGSTGELFF. V usage is TRBV29-1 and J usage is TRBJ2-2; D gene ambiguous. Trimming left V 7 bases short and J 8 bases short, with 11 bases between. The CDR3 totals 11 residues. Germline values: CDR1 SQVTM, CDR2 ANQGSEA.